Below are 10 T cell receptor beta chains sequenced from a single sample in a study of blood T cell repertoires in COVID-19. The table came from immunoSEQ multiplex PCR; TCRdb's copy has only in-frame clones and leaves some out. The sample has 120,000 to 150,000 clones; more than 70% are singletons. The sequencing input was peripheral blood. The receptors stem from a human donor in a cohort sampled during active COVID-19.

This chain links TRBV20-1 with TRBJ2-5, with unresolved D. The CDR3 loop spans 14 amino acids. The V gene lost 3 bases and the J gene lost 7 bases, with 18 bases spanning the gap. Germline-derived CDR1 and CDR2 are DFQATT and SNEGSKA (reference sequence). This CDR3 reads CSASFVEAEWTQYF. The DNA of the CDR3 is TGCAGTGCTAGTTTTGTTGAGGCCGAATGGACCCAGTACTTC.

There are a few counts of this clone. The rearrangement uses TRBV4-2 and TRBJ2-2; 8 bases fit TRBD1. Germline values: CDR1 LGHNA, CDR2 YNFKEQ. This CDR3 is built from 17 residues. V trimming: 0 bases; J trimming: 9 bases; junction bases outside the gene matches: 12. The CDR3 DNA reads TGTGCCAGCAGCCAAGATGGGACCAGGGGGCGGGACAGGGAGCTGTTTTTT. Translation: CASSQDGTRGRDRELFF.

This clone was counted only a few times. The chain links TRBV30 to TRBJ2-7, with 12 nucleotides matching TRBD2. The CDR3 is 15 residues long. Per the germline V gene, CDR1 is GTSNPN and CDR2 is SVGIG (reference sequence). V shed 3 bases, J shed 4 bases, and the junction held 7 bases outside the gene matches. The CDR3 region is CAWRLAGGPGYEQYF. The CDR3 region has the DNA TGTGCCTGGAGGCTAGCGGGAGGGCCAGGTTACGAGCAGTACTTC.

CDR3 nucleotide sequence: TGTGCCAGTGACAGGGGGCCGAACACCGGGGAGCTGTTTTTT. Encoded protein: CASDRGPNTGELFF. The chain carries TRBV7-2 and TRBJ2-2; 10 bases fit TRBD1. V gave up 9 bases and J gave up 0 bases; unmatched junction bases: 1. This CDR3 is built from 14 residues. CDR1 SGHTA and CDR2 FQGNSA come from the germline V gene.

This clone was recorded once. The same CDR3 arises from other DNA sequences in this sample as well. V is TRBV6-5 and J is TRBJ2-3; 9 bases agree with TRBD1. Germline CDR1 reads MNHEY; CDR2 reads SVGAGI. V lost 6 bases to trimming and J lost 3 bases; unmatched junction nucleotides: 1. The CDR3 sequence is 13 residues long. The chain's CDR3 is CASRDRGTDTQYF. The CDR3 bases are TGTGCCAGCAGGGACAGGGGTACAGATACGCAGTATTTT.

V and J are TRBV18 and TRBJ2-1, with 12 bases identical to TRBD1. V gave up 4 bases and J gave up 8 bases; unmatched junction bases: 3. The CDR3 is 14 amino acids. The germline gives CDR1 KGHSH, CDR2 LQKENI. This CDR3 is CASSLGTGGDEQFF. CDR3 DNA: TGTGCCAGCTCACTCGGGACAGGGGGCGATGAGCAGTTCTTC.

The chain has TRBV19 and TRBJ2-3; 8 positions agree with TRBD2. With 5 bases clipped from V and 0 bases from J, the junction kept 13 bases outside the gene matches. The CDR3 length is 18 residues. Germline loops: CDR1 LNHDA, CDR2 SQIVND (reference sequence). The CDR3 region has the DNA TGTGCCAGTAGTGTAGTATACGGACTAGCCCCTAGCACAGATACGCAGTATTTT. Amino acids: CASSVVYGLAPSTDTQYF.

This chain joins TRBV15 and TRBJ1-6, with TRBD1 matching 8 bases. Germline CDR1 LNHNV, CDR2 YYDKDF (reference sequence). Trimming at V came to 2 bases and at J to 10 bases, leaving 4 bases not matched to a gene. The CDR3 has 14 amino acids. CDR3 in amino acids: CATSRMTGASPLHF. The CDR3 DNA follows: TGTGCCACCAGCAGAATGACAGGGGCATCACCCCTCCACTTT.

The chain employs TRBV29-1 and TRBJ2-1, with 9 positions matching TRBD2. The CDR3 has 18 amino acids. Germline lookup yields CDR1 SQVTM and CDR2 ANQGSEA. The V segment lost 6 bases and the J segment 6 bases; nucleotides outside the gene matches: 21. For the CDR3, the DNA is TGCAGCGTCAACCAAGATCAGCCAAGCGGGAGGCTTATCAATGAGCAGTTCTTC. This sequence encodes CSVNQDQPSGRLINEQFF.

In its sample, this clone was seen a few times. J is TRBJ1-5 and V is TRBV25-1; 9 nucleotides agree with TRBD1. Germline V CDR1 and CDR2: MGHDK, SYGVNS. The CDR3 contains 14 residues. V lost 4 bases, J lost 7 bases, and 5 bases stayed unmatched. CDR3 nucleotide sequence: TGTGCCAGCAGTGGACAGGGGGTACTGCAGCCCCAGCATTTT. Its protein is CASSGQGVLQPQHF.